This T cell receptor (beta chain) was profiled in a study of blood T cell repertoires in COVID-19. CDR3 length: 13 residues. Deletions cut 5 bases from V and 5 bases from J, with 10 bases between. In germline, CDR1 is MNHEY, CDR2 SVGAGI. Original processing notes: The assay estimated nucleated cells by amplifying reference gene primers. The table came from immunoSEQ multiplex PCR; TCRdb's copy has only in-frame clones and leaves some out. That table is the source of V, J and clone size, and D and trimming were worked out from the DNA. The repertoire includes about 170,000 clones, over 70% of them detected once, and about a tenth sits in the top ten.

The clonotype originates from a woman of 80 years or more with active or convalescent COVID-19. V usage is TRBV6-5 and J usage is TRBJ1-5; D is uncertain. Input material: peripheral blood. This chain's CDR3 is CASSPGGDQPQHF. The CDR3 nucleotides read TGTGCCAGCAGTCCGGGAGGAGATCAGCCCCAGCATTTT.